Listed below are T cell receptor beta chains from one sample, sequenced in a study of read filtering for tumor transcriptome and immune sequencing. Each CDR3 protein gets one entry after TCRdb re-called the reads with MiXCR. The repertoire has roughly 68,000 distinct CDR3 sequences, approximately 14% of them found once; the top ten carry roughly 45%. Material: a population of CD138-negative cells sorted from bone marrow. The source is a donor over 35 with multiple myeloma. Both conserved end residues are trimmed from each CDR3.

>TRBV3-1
ASSQAGQGNEQF
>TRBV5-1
ASSFGGTLGGEQY
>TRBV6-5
ASSYSQRLRNEQF
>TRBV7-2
ASSPRGRDLAVRLRDTQY
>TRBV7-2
ASSLIRYEQY
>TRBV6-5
ASSRAQGISTGELF
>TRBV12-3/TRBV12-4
ASTIRTGYNSPLH
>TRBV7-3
ASSFRGGNTGELF
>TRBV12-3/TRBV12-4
ASRPMNYNYGYT
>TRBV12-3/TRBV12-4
ASASPTVQY
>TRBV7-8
ASSGTYEQF
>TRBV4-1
ASSQVGLGGTEAF
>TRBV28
ASSTDRVTYEQY
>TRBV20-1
SAGTSAKPTDTQY
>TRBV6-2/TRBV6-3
ASSYGASANSDREF
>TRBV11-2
ASSLVQGLAGVEQF
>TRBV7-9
ASSLDGRPRQPQH
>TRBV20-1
SARDLRGTDTQY
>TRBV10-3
AIGGGSYEQY
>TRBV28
ASWPGGTYGYT
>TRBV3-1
ASSQEASTSKQF
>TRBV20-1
SAFGGPSSYEQY
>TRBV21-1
ASSKTAEIAKNIQY
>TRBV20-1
SARLRGQETQY
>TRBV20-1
SARELAGINEQF
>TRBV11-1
ASSPGQSSYNEQF
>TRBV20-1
SALLQKKYNEQF
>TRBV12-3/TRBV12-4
ASSSTGFATEAF
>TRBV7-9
ASSSGTDPHYNEQF
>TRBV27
ASSSGNGYT
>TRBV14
ASSPRTAGGYT
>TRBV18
ASSLQGTLAKNIQY
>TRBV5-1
ASSLRTDNEKLF
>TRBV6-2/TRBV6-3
ASSGLAAYEQY
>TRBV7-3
ASSLSGLKANEQY
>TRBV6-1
ASSTGTFQSNYGYT
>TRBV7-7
ASSPDRGTGELF
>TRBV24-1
ATSEPQGASETQY
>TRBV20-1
SDRRGRATDTQY
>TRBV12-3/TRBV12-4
ASSSTTGELF
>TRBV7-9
ASSLGGLYEQF
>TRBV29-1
SVEEHTNTEAF